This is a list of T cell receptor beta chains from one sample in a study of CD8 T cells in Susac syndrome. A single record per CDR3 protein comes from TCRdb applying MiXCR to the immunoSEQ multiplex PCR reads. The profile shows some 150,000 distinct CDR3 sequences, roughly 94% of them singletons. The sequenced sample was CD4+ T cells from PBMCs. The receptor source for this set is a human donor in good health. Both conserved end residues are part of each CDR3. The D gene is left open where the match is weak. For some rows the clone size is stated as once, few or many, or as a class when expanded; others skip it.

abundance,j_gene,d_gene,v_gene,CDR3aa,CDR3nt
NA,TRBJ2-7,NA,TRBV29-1,CSVEKTGFGEQYF,TGCAGCGTTGAAAAAACAGGGTTTGGCGAGCAGTACTTC
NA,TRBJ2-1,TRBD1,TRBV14,CASSQEQGAKVSYNEQFF,TGTGCCAGCAGCCAAGAACAGGGGGCAAAGGTCTCCTACAATGAGCAGTTCTTC
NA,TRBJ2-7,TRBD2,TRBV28,CASSLYGRGDYEQYF,TGTGCCAGCAGTTTATACGGGAGGGGGGACTACGAGCAGTACTTC
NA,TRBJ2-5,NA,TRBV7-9,CATNRETQYF,TGTGCCACCAATAGGGAGACCCAGTACTTC
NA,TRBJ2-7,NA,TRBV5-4,CASSLSAGGEQYF,TGTGCCAGCAGCTTGAGTGCCGGGGGCGAGCAGTACTTC
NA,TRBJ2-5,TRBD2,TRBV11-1,CASSRHGLAGVFWTQETQYF,TGTGCCAGCAGCCGCCACGGGCTAGCGGGAGTTTTTTGGACACAAGAGACCCAGTACTTC
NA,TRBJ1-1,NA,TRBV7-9,CASSGSGAFF,TGTGCCAGCAGCGGATCCGGAGCTTTCTTT
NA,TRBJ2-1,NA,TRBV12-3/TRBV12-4,CASSLASRKDEQFF,TGTGCCAGCAGTTTGGCCAGTAGAAAGGATGAGCAGTTCTTC
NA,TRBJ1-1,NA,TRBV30,CAWSRGGTEAFF,TGTGCCTGGAGTAGGGGAGGAACTGAAGCTTTCTTT
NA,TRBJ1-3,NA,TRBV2,CASRDGGNTIYF,TGTGCCAGCAGAGATGGGGGAAACACCATATATTTT
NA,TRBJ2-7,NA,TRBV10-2,CASSEYHQYEQYF,TGCGCCAGCAGTGAATATCACCAGTACGAGCAGTACTTC
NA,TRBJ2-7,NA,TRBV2,CASSGERGQYEQYF,TGTGCCAGCAGTGGGGAAAGGGGTCAATACGAGCAGTACTTC
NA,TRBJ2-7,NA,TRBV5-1,CASSPLGTHYEQYF,TGCGCCAGCAGCCCCCTGGGGACCCACTACGAGCAGTACTTC
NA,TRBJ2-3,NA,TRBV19,CATSRGSGPTDTQYF,TGTGCCACCTCCCGTGGGAGCGGGCCGACAGATACGCAGTATTTT
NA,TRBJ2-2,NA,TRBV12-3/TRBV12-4,CASSLSGRAGELFF,TGTGCCAGCAGTTTATCGGGTCGGGCCGGGGAGCTGTTTTTT
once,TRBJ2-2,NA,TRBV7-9,CASSLLGARTGELFF,TGTGCCAGCAGCTTACTGGGGGCGCGCACCGGGGAGCTGTTTTTT